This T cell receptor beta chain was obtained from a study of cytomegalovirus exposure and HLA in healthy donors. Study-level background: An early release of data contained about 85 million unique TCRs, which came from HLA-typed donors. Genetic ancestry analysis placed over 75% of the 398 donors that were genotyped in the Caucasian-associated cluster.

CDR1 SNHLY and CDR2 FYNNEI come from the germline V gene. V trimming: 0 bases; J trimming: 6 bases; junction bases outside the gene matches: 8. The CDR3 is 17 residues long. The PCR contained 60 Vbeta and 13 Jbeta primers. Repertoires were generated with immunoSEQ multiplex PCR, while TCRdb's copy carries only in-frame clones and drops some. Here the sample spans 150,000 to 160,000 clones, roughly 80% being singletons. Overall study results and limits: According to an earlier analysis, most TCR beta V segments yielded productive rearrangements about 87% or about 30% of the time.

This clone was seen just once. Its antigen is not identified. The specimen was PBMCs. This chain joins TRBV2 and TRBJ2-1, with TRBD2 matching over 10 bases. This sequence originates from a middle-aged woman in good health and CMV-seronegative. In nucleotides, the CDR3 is TGTGCCAGCAGTGAAGCTACTGTAGCGGGAGGAGGCAATGAGCAGTTCTTC. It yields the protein CASSEATVAGGGNEQFF.